These 22 T cell receptor beta chains originate from one sample sequenced in a study of early T cells in non-severe SARS-CoV-2 infection (dated by TCRdb to the early 2020s). The library was built by means of 5' RACE. The instrument was a NextSeq 500. TCRdb trimmed the raw reads at Q25, called clones with MiXCR and kept productive beta chains. Each record represents a unique CDR3 protein, reported with the most common genes and DNA among its rows. The sample profile shows roughly 76,000 distinct CDR3 sequences; less than 15% of them were found once. Approximately 3.9% of the sample lies in the top ten. The specimen was whole blood. These receptors originate from an adult who was a healthcare worker with PCR-confirmed SARS-CoV-2 infection or an uninfected control (not recorded which).

This clonotype was seen more than once but under ten times. This chain joins TRBV9 and TRBJ2-1, with 8 bases fitting TRBD2. The V gene's germline CDR1 is SGDLS and CDR2 YYNGEE. After removal of 0 bases from V and 2 bases from J, the junction contained 10 bases not matched to a gene. The CDR3 has 18 residues. Here the CDR3 reads CASSVDGDSGDPYNEQFF. Written as DNA, the CDR3 is TGTGCCAGCAGCGTAGATGGGGATAGCGGGGATCCCTACAATGAGCAGTTCTTC.

This clonotype appeared a few times. This sequence joins TRBV5-1 and TRBJ2-5; D ambiguous. Between the trimmed V and J ends, which lost 0 bases and 2 bases, there was a span of 14 bases. Germline V gives CDR1 SGHRS, CDR2 YFSETQ. The length of the CDR3 is 16 residues. The chain's CDR3 is CASSLARQSSQETQYF. The CDR3 DNA is TGCGCCAGCAGCTTGGCCCGGCAGAGTTCGCAAGAGACCCAGTACTTC.

The table lists this clonotype with many counts. The chain employs TRBV5-1 and TRBJ1-2; TRBD1 agrees at 10 bases. This CDR3 is 16 amino acids long. Germline-derived CDR1 and CDR2 are SGHRS and YFSETQ. J gave up 2 bases and V 2 bases, and 6 bases lay outside the gene matches. The CDR3 bases are TGCGCCAGCAGCTTCGGACAGGGGGGAACAAACTATGGCTACACCTTC. Translation: CASSFGQGGTNYGYTF.

This clonotype was seen a few times. The V and J genes are TRBV7-2 and TRBJ2-1, with D possibly TRBD2 on 6 matching bases. CDR3 length: 15 amino acids. The V gene's germline CDR1 is SGHTA and CDR2 FQGNSA. Trimming shortened V by 4 bases and J by 8 bases, and 18 bases separated the two germline ends. The CDR3 DNA follows: TGTGCCAGCAGCTCACAATTGACTAGAGGCGATGAGCAGTTCTTC. Translating it yields CASSSQLTRGDEQFF.

The V gene is TRBV5-1, the J gene TRBJ2-3; TRBD2 aligns across 10 bases. Germline lookup yields CDR1 SGHRS and CDR2 YFSETQ. With 1 base clipped from V and 4 bases from J, the junction kept 0 bases outside the gene matches. The length of the CDR3 is 14 residues. The CDR3 DNA reads TGCGCCAGCAGCTTGAGCGGGGGGGCAGATACGCAGTATTTT. As protein: CASSLSGGADTQYF.

V gene TRBV5-6 combines with J gene TRBJ2-7; tentative D call: TRBD2 (6 bases). The V end was cut by 0 bases, the J end by 0 bases, with 7 bases between. Germline CDR1 reads SGHDT; CDR2 reads YYEEEE. This CDR3 is 14 amino acids long. DNA of the CDR3: TGTGCCAGCAGCTTGGCGACTAGCTCCTACGAGCAGTACTTC. It specifies CASSLATSSYEQYF.

The genes are TRBV29-1 and TRBJ2-3; tentatively, D is TRBD2 (5 bases). Germline lookup yields CDR1 SQVTM and CDR2 ANQGSEA. The V gene lost 5 bases and the J gene lost 4 bases, with 10 bases spanning the gap. The CDR3 extends over 12 amino acids. DNA of the CDR3: TGCAGCGTTATACTAGGGTCAGATACGCAGTATTTT. Translated: CSVILGSDTQYF.

The chain combines TRBV28 with TRBJ1-2; D is undetermined. This CDR3 spans 12 amino acids. V lost 7 bases, J lost 7 bases, and 13 bases lay in between. Germline V lookup: CDR1 MDHEN, CDR2 SYDVKM. CDR3 in amino acids: CASTLIEGGYTF. CDR3 in DNA: TGTGCCAGCACCCTAATTGAGGGTGGCTACACCTTC.

This clonotype is medium-sized. The chain combines TRBV7-6 with TRBJ2-1; D gene uncertain. Trimming removed 1 base at V and 6 bases at J, with 7 bases between. This CDR3 comprises 13 residues. Germline assignment: CDR1 SGHVS and CDR2 FNYEAQ. The CDR3 loop reads CASSLGQINEQFF. Here the CDR3 DNA reads TGTGCCAGCAGCTTAGGCCAGATCAATGAGCAGTTCTTC.

This clonotype was recorded at least ten times. The rearrangement links TRBV5-5 to TRBJ1-1; D is unresolved. Between the trimmed V and J ends, which lost 0 bases and 1 base, there was a span of 10 bases. CDR1 and CDR2 from the germline V gene are SGHKS and YYEKEE (reference sequence). CDR3 length: 15 residues. For the CDR3, the DNA is TGTGCCAGCAGCTTGGATAGGCTACAGAACACTGAAGCTTTCTTT. This codes for CASSLDRLQNTEAFF.

This clonotype was seen repeatedly, ten times or more. This rearrangement joins TRBV12-3 or TRBV12-4 to TRBJ2-4; 11 nucleotides line up with TRBD1. This CDR3 has 19 amino acids. V lost 3 bases and J lost 7; bases outside the gene matches: 17. CDR3 amino acids: CASSFHGSGTGGSRNIQYF. The CDR3 bases are TGTGCCAGCAGTTTCCACGGATCCGGGACAGGGGGGAGTAGGAACATTCAGTACTTC.

This clonotype was counted ten times or more. V usage is TRBV9 and J usage is TRBJ2-7; D is unclear. The CDR3 has 12 amino acids. Trimming removed 0 bases from V and 4 bases from J, with 5 bases in between. The germline V gene has CDR1 SGDLS and CDR2 YYNGEE. CDR3 coding DNA: TGTGCCAGCAGCGTAGATGGGTACGAGCAGTACTTC. Translating gives CASSVDGYEQYF.

This clonotype came up many times. The J gene is TRBJ2-3, the V gene TRBV28; D gene uncertain. CDR3 size: 17 residues. V lost 7 bases and J lost 0, with 20 bases in between. The germline CDR1 and CDR2 sequences are MDHEN and SYDVKM. The DNA of the CDR3 is TGTGCCAGCACCCCTCTCAGGCAGCAACTTAGCACAGATACGCAGTATTTT. Amino acid sequence: CASTPLRQQLSTDTQYF.

This clonotype was seen repeatedly, ten times or more. The CDR3 sequence is CAISELSNQPQHF. CDR3 in DNA: TGTGCCATCAGTGAGCTCAGCAATCAGCCCCAGCATTTT. The chain couples TRBV10-3 to TRBJ1-5; D call uncertain. This CDR3 has 13 residues. Trimming removed 2 bases from V and 1 base from J, with 3 bases in between. Germline V gene lookup returns CDR1 ENHRY and CDR2 SYGVKD.

Here the CDR3 DNA reads TGTGCCAGCAGCTTACAGGCGGGAGGGAGCCAAGAGACCCAGTACTTC. Translated, it gives CASSLQAGGSQETQYF. The V call is TRBV7-3, the J call TRBJ2-5, with 9 bases identical to TRBD2. The V and J ends lost 2 bases and 1 base, in that order; junction bases with no gene match: 5. The CDR3 is 16 residues long. Germline V gene lookup returns CDR1 SGHTA and CDR2 FQGTGA. The full variable domain, its missing parts supplied by reference TRBV7-3 and TRBJ2-5, is GAGVSQTPSNKVTEKGKYVELRCDPISGHTALYWYRQSLGQGPEFLIYFQGTGAADDSGLPNDRFFAVRPEGSVSTLKIQRTERGDSAVYLCASSLQAGGSQETQYFGPGTRLLVL.

At least ten counts were recorded for this clonotype. The chain carries TRBV5-5 and TRBJ1-1; TRBD1 agrees at 9 bases. The germline V gene encodes CDR1 SGHKS and CDR2 YYEKEE (reference sequence). V gave up 0 bases and J gave up 3 bases; unmatched junction bases: 3. The CDR3 extends over 15 amino acids. The CDR3 region is CASSLAGQGDTEAFF. The CDR3 nucleotides read TGTGCCAGCAGCTTGGCGGGACAGGGTGACACTGAAGCTTTCTTT.

In this sample, this clonotype turned up many times. This chain links TRBV27 with TRBJ2-6, with D perhaps matching TRBD1 or TRBD2 (5 bases each). This CDR3 is 14 amino acids long. The V end lost 8 bases, the J end lost 4 bases, and 12 bases lay between the germline ends. Germline assignment: CDR1 MNHEY and CDR2 SMNVEV (reference sequence). CDR3 sequence reads: CASLPGAGANVLTF. The DNA of the CDR3 is TGTGCCAGCCTCCCCGGGGCAGGGGCCAACGTCCTGACTTTC.

The chain carries TRBV11-2 and TRBJ2-1; 7 bases are shared with TRBD1. The CDR3 spans 13 residues. V shed 4 bases, J shed 9 bases, and the junction held 6 bases outside the gene matches. CDR1 SGHAT and CDR2 FQNNGV come from the germline V gene. The CDR3 nucleotides are TGTGCCAGCAGCTCCACCCCAGGGGGTGAGCAGTTCTTC. This encodes CASSSTPGGEQFF. The full variable domain, completed using reference TRBV11-2 and TRBJ2-1, is EAGVAQSPRYKIIEKRQSVAFWCNPISGHATLYWYQQILGQGPKLLIQFQNNGVVDDSQLPKDRFSAERLKGVDSTLKIQPAKLEDSAVYLCASSSTPGGEQFFGPGTRLTVL.

This clonotype turned up a few times. V is TRBV20-1 and J is TRBJ2-7; TRBD2 is a possible D gene (6 bases). CDR1 is DFQATT, CDR2 SNEGSKA, per germline (reference sequence). The CDR3 length is 13 residues. V shed 6 bases and J shed 0 bases, with 12 bases lying between them. The CDR3 DNA sequence: TGCAGTGCCTGGGACTCTTCCTCCTACGAGCAGTACTTC. It is translated as CSAWDSSSYEQYF.

Only a few counts were recorded for this clonotype. The chain couples TRBV20-1 to TRBJ2-1; 7 positions match TRBD2. V lost 0 bases to trimming and J lost 2 bases; unmatched junction nucleotides: 10. Germline CDR1 DFQATT, CDR2 SNEGSKA (reference sequence). There are 17 residues in the CDR3. The CDR3 DNA reads as TGCAGTGCTAGAGATTTGAGACGGCGGGAGACCTACAATGAGCAGTTCTTC. This codes for CSARDLRRRETYNEQFF.

This chain connects TRBV18 to TRBJ2-1; 9 positions match TRBD2. Germline values: CDR1 KGHSH, CDR2 LQKENI. The V segment lost 8 bases and the J segment 3 bases; nucleotides outside the gene matches: 2. This CDR3 contains 13 residues. CDR3 residues: CASGLALYNEQFF. The CDR3 region has the DNA TGTGCCAGCGGACTAGCGCTCTACAATGAGCAGTTCTTC.

This clonotype showed up many times. J is TRBJ2-1 and V is TRBV5-1; perhaps TRBD2 as D (5 bases). CDR1 SGHRS and CDR2 YFSETQ come from the germline V gene. V shed 0 bases and J shed 1 base, with 5 bases lying between them. The CDR3 consists of 14 residues. CDR3 nucleotides: TGCGCCAGCAGCTTGGAGCGGTCCTACAATGAGCAGTTCTTC. It encodes CASSLERSYNEQFF.